The rows below give T cell receptor beta chains drawn from one sample of a study of T cell repertoires in aging, cancer and after chemotherapy. MiXCR, applied by TCRdb to the multiplex PCR reads, yields one record per CDR3 protein. The data show some 14,000 distinct CDR3 sequences, about 26% seen once. Sequencing was done on a sample of blood. The receptors here all came from a human donor in good health. CDR3s include the opening cysteine and the closing phenylalanine or tryptophan. The order of the fields is J gene, D gene, clone size, V gene, CDR3 protein, CDR3 DNA. A D gene is named only where the DNA matches it firmly. Clone sizes are given selectively: once, few, many, or a class where the clone is expanded.

J gene: TRBJ2-7
D gene: TRBD1
clone size: -
V gene: TRBV28
CDR3 protein: CASSLYAHRGYEQYF
CDR3 DNA: TGTGCCAGCAGTTTATATGCTCACAGGGGGTACGAGCAGTACTTC

J gene: TRBJ2-3
D gene: -
clone size: -
V gene: TRBV10-3
CDR3 protein: CAISYPGAVTDTQYF
CDR3 DNA: TGTGCCATCAGTTACCCGGGGGCGGTCACAGATACGCAGTATTTT

J gene: TRBJ1-5
D gene: -
clone size: -
V gene: TRBV27
CDR3 protein: CASSLARNIPAQHF
CDR3 DNA: TGTGCCAGCAGTTTAGCCAGAAACATTCCGGCCCAGCATTTT

J gene: TRBJ1-2
D gene: TRBD1
clone size: -
V gene: TRBV18
CDR3 protein: CASSRPGQGNYGYTF
CDR3 DNA: TGTGCCAGCTCACGGCCGGGACAGGGGAACTATGGCTACACCTTC

J gene: TRBJ2-2
D gene: TRBD1
clone size: -
V gene: TRBV6-1
CDR3 protein: CAGGQGANTGELFF
CDR3 DNA: TGTGCGGGGGGACAGGGAGCGAACACCGGGGAGCTGTTTTTT

J gene: TRBJ2-1
D gene: -
clone size: few
V gene: TRBV5-4
CDR3 protein: CASSLPGASSYNEQFF
CDR3 DNA: TGTGCCAGCAGCTTGCCCGGGGCGAGCTCCTACAATGAGCAGTTCTTC

J gene: TRBJ1-1
D gene: -
clone size: -
V gene: TRBV10-3
CDR3 protein: CAISERQGNTEALF
CDR3 DNA: TGTGCCATCAGTGAGCGGCAGGGGAACACTGAAGCTTTATTT

J gene: TRBJ2-6
D gene: -
clone size: -
V gene: TRBV7-6
CDR3 protein: CASSHPNGGRGANVLTF
CDR3 DNA: TGTGCCAGCAGCCACCCGAACGGGGGGCGCGGGGCCAACGTCCTGACTTTC

J gene: TRBJ2-2
D gene: -
clone size: -
V gene: TRBV5-1
CDR3 protein: CASSLVGRTGELFF
CDR3 DNA: TGCGCCAGCAGCTTGGTAGGGCGGACCGGGGAGCTGTTTTTT

J gene: TRBJ2-7
D gene: TRBD2
clone size: -
V gene: TRBV5-6
CDR3 protein: CASTKSGTISYEQYF
CDR3 DNA: TGTGCCAGCACCAAATCCGGGACTATCTCCTACGAGCAGTACTTC

J gene: TRBJ1-5
D gene: -
clone size: -
V gene: TRBV28
CDR3 protein: CASSLGIHQPQHF
CDR3 DNA: TGTGCCAGCAGTTTAGGAATTCATCAGCCCCAGCATTTT

J gene: TRBJ2-7
D gene: -
clone size: few
V gene: TRBV15
CDR3 protein: CATSLLGAGYEQYF
CDR3 DNA: TGTGCCACCAGCCTCCTAGGGGCAGGCTACGAGCAGTACTTC

J gene: TRBJ1-2
D gene: TRBD1
clone size: few
V gene: TRBV6-5
CDR3 protein: CASSYRPPDRANYGYTF
CDR3 DNA: TGTGCCAGCAGTTACAGACCACCGGACAGGGCTAACTATGGCTACACCTTC

J gene: TRBJ1-2
D gene: -
clone size: -
V gene: TRBV6-2/TRBV6-3
CDR3 protein: CASRRTRTELYCYTF
CDR3 DNA: TGTGCCAGCAGACGCACCCGGACAGAACTATATTGCTACACCTTC

J gene: TRBJ2-5
D gene: -
clone size: -
V gene: TRBV20-1
CDR3 protein: CSASEETQYF
CDR3 DNA: TGCAGTGCTAGTGAGGAGACCCAGTACTTC

J gene: TRBJ2-7
D gene: TRBD2
clone size: few
V gene: TRBV20-1
CDR3 protein: CSARPGGRKVREQYF
CDR3 DNA: TGCAGTGCTAGGCCGGGGGGTAGGAAAGTACGCGAGCAGTACTTC

J gene: TRBJ1-2
D gene: -
clone size: -
V gene: TRBV30
CDR3 protein: CAWGGYGYTF
CDR3 DNA: TGTGCCTGGGGGGGCTATGGCTACACCTTC

J gene: TRBJ1-2
D gene: TRBD1
clone size: few
V gene: TRBV20-1
CDR3 protein: CSAREDRQHTF
CDR3 DNA: TGCAGTGCTAGAGAGGACAGGCAGCACACCTTC

J gene: TRBJ2-7
D gene: TRBD2
clone size: many
V gene: TRBV15
CDR3 protein: CATRSGMTDSYEQYF
CDR3 DNA: TGTGCCACCAGAAGCGGGATGACGGACTCCTACGAGCAGTACTTC

J gene: TRBJ2-7
D gene: -
clone size: few
V gene: TRBV10-3
CDR3 protein: CAISEGAGRPYEQYF
CDR3 DNA: TGTGCCATCAGTGAAGGGGCAGGGAGACCCTACGAGCAGTACTTC

J gene: TRBJ1-2
D gene: -
clone size: -
V gene: TRBV7-9
CDR3 protein: CASSLTGGSRYGYTF
CDR3 DNA: TGTGCCAGCAGTTTGACCGGAGGGTCCCGCTATGGCTACACCTTC

J gene: TRBJ1-6
D gene: TRBD1
clone size: few
V gene: TRBV19
CDR3 protein: CASRMTPGQGISPLHF
CDR3 DNA: TGTGCCAGTAGAATGACACCGGGACAGGGAATTTCACCCCTCCACTTT

J gene: TRBJ1-1
D gene: TRBD1
clone size: few
V gene: TRBV18
CDR3 protein: CASSPGQMNTEAFF
CDR3 DNA: TGTGCCAGCTCACCGGGACAGATGAACACTGAAGCTTTCTTT

J gene: TRBJ1-2
D gene: -
clone size: medium-sized
V gene: TRBV30
CDR3 protein: CAWSVVSYYGYTF
CDR3 DNA: TGTGCCTGGAGTGTGGTCAGCTACTATGGCTACACCTTC

J gene: TRBJ1-2
D gene: -
clone size: -
V gene: TRBV4-3
CDR3 protein: CASSQALDSPTIFGYTF
CDR3 DNA: TGCGCCAGCAGCCAAGCCTTAGACAGCCCTACGATCTTTGGCTACACCTTC

J gene: TRBJ1-5
D gene: -
clone size: -
V gene: TRBV5-8
CDR3 protein: CASSLWQGSNQPQHF
CDR3 DNA: TGTGCCAGCAGCTTGTGGCAGGGAAGCAATCAGCCCCAGCATTTT

J gene: TRBJ2-7
D gene: TRBD1
clone size: -
V gene: TRBV7-2
CDR3 protein: CASSNPTGGTSYEQYF
CDR3 DNA: TGTGCCAGCAGCAATCCGACAGGGGGAACCTCCTACGAGCAGTACTTC

J gene: TRBJ1-3
D gene: -
clone size: few
V gene: TRBV20-1
CDR3 protein: CSASDRSSGNTIYF
CDR3 DNA: TGCAGTGCTAGTGACAGGTCCTCTGGAAACACCATATATTTT

J gene: TRBJ1-2
D gene: -
clone size: many
V gene: TRBV6-1
CDR3 protein: CASNTYGVGYTF
CDR3 DNA: TGTGCCAGCAACACCTATGGTGTTGGCTACACCTTC

J gene: TRBJ1-1
D gene: TRBD1
clone size: few
V gene: TRBV7-2
CDR3 protein: CASSSGQGATEAFF
CDR3 DNA: TGTGCCAGCAGCTCAGGACAGGGGGCCACTGAAGCTTTCTTT

J gene: TRBJ1-1
D gene: TRBD1
clone size: few
V gene: TRBV20-1
CDR3 protein: CSARPPRTGARTEAFF
CDR3 DNA: TGCAGTGCTAGACCCCCCCGGACAGGGGCTAGAACTGAAGCTTTCTTT

J gene: TRBJ1-5
D gene: -
clone size: -
V gene: TRBV9
CDR3 protein: CASSAEGNQPQHF
CDR3 DNA: TGTGCCAGCAGCGCCGAGGGCAATCAGCCCCAGCATTTT

J gene: TRBJ2-7
D gene: -
clone size: medium-sized
V gene: TRBV27
CDR3 protein: CARRPLTLGGQYF
CDR3 DNA: TGTGCCAGGCGACCCCTGACATTAGGGGGGCAGTACTTC

J gene: TRBJ1-3
D gene: -
clone size: -
V gene: TRBV20-1
CDR3 protein: CSASGGSGNTIYF
CDR3 DNA: TGCAGTGCTAGTGGGGGATCCGGAAACACCATATATTTT

J gene: TRBJ2-7
D gene: TRBD1
clone size: many
V gene: TRBV20-1
CDR3 protein: CSALPGTGGYEQYF
CDR3 DNA: TGCAGTGCTCTCCCGGGGACAGGGGGATACGAGCAGTACTTC

J gene: TRBJ1-3
D gene: -
clone size: few
V gene: TRBV11-2
CDR3 protein: CASSSLLRGRSGNTIYF
CDR3 DNA: TGTGCCAGCAGCTCGTTACTAAGGGGGAGGTCTGGAAACACCATATATTTT

J gene: TRBJ2-1
D gene: TRBD1
clone size: -
V gene: TRBV12-5
CDR3 protein: CASGPWTGREQFF
CDR3 DNA: TGTGCTAGTGGTCCGTGGACAGGGCGTGAGCAGTTCTTC

J gene: TRBJ1-1
D gene: -
clone size: -
V gene: TRBV7-3
CDR3 protein: CASSLGGGGQTEAFF
CDR3 DNA: TGTGCCAGCAGCTTAGGGGGGGGGGGACAAACTGAAGCTTTCTTT

J gene: TRBJ2-1
D gene: TRBD2
clone size: few
V gene: TRBV6-2/TRBV6-3
CDR3 protein: CASKSGGDYNEQFF
CDR3 DNA: TGTGCCAGCAAAAGCGGGGGAGACTACAATGAGCAGTTCTTC

J gene: TRBJ2-7
D gene: TRBD2
clone size: -
V gene: TRBV20-1
CDR3 protein: CSATGGAYEQYF
CDR3 DNA: TGCAGTGCCACCGGGGGGGCCTACGAGCAGTACTTC

J gene: TRBJ2-7
D gene: -
clone size: few
V gene: TRBV13
CDR3 protein: CASSLDGDYEQYF
CDR3 DNA: TGTGCCAGCAGCTTAGACGGGGACTACGAGCAGTACTTC

J gene: TRBJ1-4
D gene: TRBD1
clone size: -
V gene: TRBV10-3
CDR3 protein: CAISEGTGPDGQKLFF
CDR3 DNA: TGTGCCATCAGTGAGGGGACAGGGCCCGACGGACAAAAACTGTTTTTT

J gene: TRBJ1-2
D gene: TRBD1
clone size: -
V gene: TRBV7-9
CDR3 protein: CASSGDRGRRNYGYTF
CDR3 DNA: TGTGCCAGCAGTGGAGACAGGGGGCGGCGTAACTATGGCTACACCTTC

J gene: TRBJ2-4
D gene: TRBD1
clone size: -
V gene: TRBV6-5
CDR3 protein: CASSYSGTGDIQYF
CDR3 DNA: TGTGCCAGCAGTTACTCCGGGACAGGGGACATTCAGTACTTC

J gene: TRBJ2-2
D gene: -
clone size: -
V gene: TRBV7-9
CDR3 protein: CASGLRLGGGELFF
CDR3 DNA: TGCGCCAGCGGCTTGAGGCTGGGTGGCGGGGAGCTGTTTTTT

J gene: TRBJ2-1
D gene: -
clone size: -
V gene: TRBV7-6
CDR3 protein: CASSLGGVQNEQFF
CDR3 DNA: TGTGCCAGCAGCTTAGGGGGCGTACAAAATGAGCAGTTCTTC